This TCR beta chain is from a study of early T cells in non-severe SARS-CoV-2 infection. A few counts support this clonotype. V was shortened by 6 bases and J by 7 bases, with 14 bases between the two germline ends. Germline V gene data show CDR1 as MNHEY and CDR2 as SVGEGT. This CDR3 region has 13 residues. The library protocol tagged individual cDNA molecules with unique molecular identifiers. TCRdb independently ran MiXCR on the 5' RACE reads; one entry per CDR3 protein. Among about 68,000 distinct CDR3 sequences listed, about a tenth were seen once. Specimen: whole blood. V and J are TRBV6-2 or TRBV6-3 and TRBJ2-3; the D gene is possibly TRBD2 (6 bases). The TCR comes from an adult who was a healthcare worker with PCR-confirmed SARS-CoV-2 infection or an uninfected control (not recorded which). CDR3 bases: TGTGCCAGCAGCAGATACGGGGGAAATACGCAGTATTTT. It is translated as CASSRYGGNTQYF.